This T cell receptor (beta chain) was identified during a study of early T cells in non-severe SARS-CoV-2 infection. Germline assignment: CDR1 MNHEY and CDR2 SVGEGT. This CDR3 contains 16 residues. V was clipped by 4 bases and J by 0 bases; unmatched bases: 6. Unique molecular identifiers were attached to individual cDNA molecules. TCRdb re-analysed the 5' RACE reads in MiXCR, keeping a single row per CDR3 protein. Of around 61,000 distinct CDR3 sequences in the sample, roughly 13% are singletons; the top ten hold 2.5% to 3%. The V call is TRBV6-2 or TRBV6-3, the J call TRBJ2-1; 7 bases align to TRBD2. Sequencing input: whole blood. This clonotype was sampled from an adult who was a healthcare worker with PCR-confirmed SARS-CoV-2 infection or an uninfected control (not recorded which). CDR3 DNA: TGTGCCAGCAGTTCACGCGGGAGAAGCTCCTACAATGAGCAGTTCTTC. This translates into CASSSRGRSSYNEQFF.